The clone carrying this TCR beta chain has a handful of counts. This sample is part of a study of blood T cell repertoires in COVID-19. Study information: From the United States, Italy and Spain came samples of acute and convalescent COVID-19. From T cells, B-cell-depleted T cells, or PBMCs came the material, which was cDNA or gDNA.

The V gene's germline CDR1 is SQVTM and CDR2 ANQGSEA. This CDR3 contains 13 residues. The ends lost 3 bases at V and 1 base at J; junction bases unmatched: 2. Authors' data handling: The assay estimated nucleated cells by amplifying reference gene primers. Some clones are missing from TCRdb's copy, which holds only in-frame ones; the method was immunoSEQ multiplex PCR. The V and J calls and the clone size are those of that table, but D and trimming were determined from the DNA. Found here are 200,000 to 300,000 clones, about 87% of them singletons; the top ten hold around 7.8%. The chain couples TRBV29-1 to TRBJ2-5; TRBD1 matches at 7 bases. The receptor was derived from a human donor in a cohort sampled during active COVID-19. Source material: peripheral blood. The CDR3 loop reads CSVEGQRQETQYF. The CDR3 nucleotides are TGCAGCGTTGAGGGACAGCGCCAAGAGACCCAGTACTTC.